This T cell receptor (beta chain) is drawn from a study of a mutant IDH1 vaccine in newly diagnosed glioma. For this clone: What it recognizes is unknown.

The CDR3 extends over 15 amino acids. CDR1 is SGHVS and CDR2 is FQNEAQ in the germline V gene. With 4 bases clipped from V and 6 bases from J, the junction kept 7 bases outside the gene matches. The protocol was immunoSEQ multiplex PCR, while the TCRdb copy is restricted to in-frame clones and leaves out a portion. The table has some 50,000 clones, about 92% seen once. Time point defined: week 35, safety follow-up. Doses consisted of 300 ug of mutant IDH1 20-mer peptide each, paired with topical imiquimod. The sequenced sample was PBMCs, obtained from a glioma patient whose treatment included an IDH1 peptide vaccine. This sequence joins TRBV7-8 and TRBJ1-5; TRBD1 matches 9 bases. The TCR originated in a man over 45 with glioma. The CDR3 nucleotides read TGTGCCAGCAGCTCGAACACAGGGGGCCCTCAGCCCCAGCATTTT. Translation: CASSSNTGGPQPQHF.